Below, one TCR beta chain is given with its context. As yet, its antigen is unknown. Deletions cut 3 bases from V and 1 base from J, with 16 bases between. This CDR3 has 16 residues. Germline CDR1 is MNHNS and CDR2 is SASEGT. The sample belongs to a study of blood T cells in healthy people across ages. Study-wide points: A roughly linear fall in TCR beta diversity per million T cells was seen with increasing age. A strong correlation was found between TCR beta diversity and the percentage of naive T cells. Diversity was estimated from one million T cells, and these estimates were considered underestimates.

The total RNA that was extracted per sample amounted to at least 5.5 micrograms. The use of a sample-barcoded 5' primer and a J-beta primer mix characterized a second PCR of 7 to 11 cycles. TCRdb re-called the 5' RACE reads with MiXCR, one entry per CDR3 protein. The data contain 1 million to 1.2 million distinct CDR3 sequences, under 40% of them singletons. The specimen sequenced was blood. The rearrangement uses TRBV6-1 and TRBJ2-7, with a weak D call TRBD1 (6 bases). The TCR comes from a man between 18 and 35 years old in good health. This chain's CDR3 is CASSETRQDRSYEQYF. The CDR3 nucleotides read TGTGCCAGCAGTGAGACCCGACAGGATCGATCCTACGAGCAGTACTTC.